Below, one T cell receptor (beta chain) is given with its context. Its specificity is unknown. The data are from a study of neoadjuvant nivolumab and ipilimumab in lung cancer. Here immunoSEQ multiplex PCR was the method, and the copy in TCRdb shows in-frame clones only, minus some. The sample includes 9,000 to 10,000 clones, around 81% of them seen just once. Trimming took off 5 bases at V and 1 base at J, with 18 bases between the two ends. Germline assignment: CDR1 SGHVS and CDR2 FQNEAQ. This CDR3 is built from 16 residues. Overall study findings and caveats: Resected-tumor TCR richness correlated positively with pretherapy blood richness. From pretherapy to surgery, tumor richness and clonality rose with dual therapy.

The input for sequencing was peripheral blood, taken before neoadjuvant nivolumab, alone or with ipilimumab. The TCR comes from an adult with non-small cell lung cancer. The chain recombines TRBV7-8 with TRBJ2-7, with D tentatively TRBD1 (5 bases). For the CDR3, the DNA is TGTGCCAGCAGCCACCAGGGAAGGAGTAGGTCCTACGAGCAGTACTTC. Translating gives CASSHQGRSRSYEQYF.